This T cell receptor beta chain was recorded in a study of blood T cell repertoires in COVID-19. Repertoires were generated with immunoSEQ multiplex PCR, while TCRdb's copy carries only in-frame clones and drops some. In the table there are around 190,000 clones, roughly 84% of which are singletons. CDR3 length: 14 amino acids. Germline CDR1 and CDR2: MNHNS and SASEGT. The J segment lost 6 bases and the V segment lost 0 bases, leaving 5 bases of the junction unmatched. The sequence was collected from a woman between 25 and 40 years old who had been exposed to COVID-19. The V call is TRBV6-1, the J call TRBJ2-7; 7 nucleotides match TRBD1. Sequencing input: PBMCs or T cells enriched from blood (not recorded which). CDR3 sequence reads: CASSEAGQPFEQYF. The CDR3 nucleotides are TGTGCCAGCAGTGAAGCGGGACAGCCCTTCGAGCAGTACTTC.